A selection of T cell receptor beta chains follows, all from one sample in a study of early T cells in non-severe SARS-CoV-2 infection. Using its own MiXCR run on the 5' RACE reads, TCRdb lists one record per CDR3 protein. The sample consists of about 45,000 distinct CDR3 sequences, roughly 12% of them appearing once. Sample: whole blood. These receptors all come from an adult who was a healthcare worker with PCR-confirmed SARS-CoV-2 infection or an uninfected control (not recorded which). CDR3s include the opening cysteine and the closing phenylalanine or tryptophan. Fields, in order: J gene, CDR3 length, D gene, clone size, V gene, CDR3 protein, CDR3 DNA. The D gene is left open where the match is weak. Part of the rows lack a size; the others show once, few, many or a class for expanded clones.

>TRBJ2-1|16|TRBD2|many|TRBV7-8
CASSSRTSGQNNEQFF
TGTGCCAGCAGCAGCCGGACTAGCGGCCAGAACAATGAGCAGTTCTTC
>TRBJ2-7|16|.|many|TRBV6-5
CASSYSFPTSSYEQYF
TGTGCCAGCAGTTACTCTTTCCCCACCAGCTCCTACGAGCAGTACTTC
>TRBJ2-5|12|.|many|TRBV4-3
CASSQGGETQYF
TGCGCCAGCAGCCAGGGGGGAGAGACCCAGTACTTC
>TRBJ2-4|16|.|many|TRBV7-8
CASSLGQGTAKNIQYF
TGTGCCAGCAGCTTAGGTCAGGGGACGGCCAAAAACATTCAGTACTTC
>TRBJ1-2|16|TRBD1|few|TRBV7-2
CASSLGQGATNYGYTF
TGTGCCAGCAGCTTAGGCCAGGGGGCAACTAACTATGGCTACACCTTC
>TRBJ2-3|15|.|many|TRBV19
CASSRPNPLRDTQYF
TGTGCCAGTAGTAGACCGAACCCGTTGAGGGATACGCAGTATTTT
>TRBJ2-7|15|.|many|TRBV4-3
CASSQGGGGSYEQYF
TGCGCCAGCAGCCAAGGGGGGGGCGGATCCTACGAGCAGTACTTC
>TRBJ2-7|11|.|many|TRBV10-3
CAISDIGQQYF
TGTGCCATCAGCGATATAGGTCAGCAGTACTTC
>TRBJ1-5|19|.|medium-sized|TRBV23-1
CASSQSAPPRVFHYQPQHF
TGCGCCAGCAGTCAATCGGCCCCTCCGAGAGTTTTCCATTATCAGCCCCAGCATTTT
>TRBJ1-2|17|.|many|TRBV5-5
CASSLELTLRPNYGYTF
TGTGCCAGCAGCTTGGAACTTACATTAAGGCCTAACTATGGCTACACCTTC
>TRBJ2-7|14|TRBD1|many|TRBV7-6
CASSQGGMGYEQYF
TGTGCCAGCAGCCAAGGGGGCATGGGGTACGAGCAGTACTTC
>TRBJ2-2|13|TRBD2|.|TRBV29-1
CSVKLAGEGELFF
TGCAGCGTCAAACTGGCGGGGGAAGGGGAGCTGTTTTTT
>TRBJ2-2|18|.|few|TRBV28
CASSFVPIGGTNTGELFF
TGTGCCAGCAGTTTTGTACCGATCGGCGGGACCAACACCGGGGAGCTGTTTTTT
>TRBJ2-2|15|.|many|TRBV7-2
CASSLGAGYTGELFF
TGTGCCAGCAGCTTAGGGGCGGGGTACACCGGGGAGCTGTTTTTT
>TRBJ2-1|11|.|many|TRBV3-1
CASSQGGEILF
TGTGCCAGCAGCCAAGGGGGTGAGATTCTCTTC
>TRBJ1-6|15|.|.|TRBV2
CASSEGTMINSPLHF
TGTGCCAGCAGTGAAGGGACAATGATCAATTCACCCCTCCACTTT